This T cell receptor (beta chain) derives from a study of T-cell memory formation after mild COVID-19. Looking at the study overall: Across donors, TCR clusters were largely donor specific.

As to this clonotype: The antigen is unknown.

General observations from the study: Some responding clones appeared in pre-infection memory, suggesting cross-reactive memory joined. Clones that contracted clustered mainly in CM and EM if CD4+ and in EMRA if CD8+. There was a balanced CD4/CD8 profile in clones contracting day 15 to 85, and later expanders leaned CD4+.

TCRdb re-called the 5' RACE reads through MiXCR, storing one row per CDR3 protein. The data contain about 390,000 distinct CDR3 sequences, roughly 21% of them seen just once; the ten biggest clones take up around 13%. This CDR3 spans 14 amino acids. Per the germline V gene, CDR1 is SQVTM and CDR2 is ANQGSEA. Deletions cut 6 bases from V and 5 bases from J, with 17 bases between. The TCR originated in an adult woman who had mild COVID-19 (a few samples of this study predate the infection). Cell type and time point are not known. Sequenced input: PBMCs or a T cell subset sorted from them (not recorded which). V and J are TRBV29-1 and TRBJ1-5; D gene ambiguous. The CDR3 here is CSVGKSGRDQPQHF. The CDR3 DNA follows: TGCAGCGTAGGCAAGAGCGGGAGGGATCAGCCCCAGCATTTT.